Listed below are T cell receptor beta chains from one sample, sequenced in a study of lymphopenia after photon versus proton radiotherapy. Assay used: immunoSEQ multiplex PCR; TCRdb lists only in-frame clones, some missing. Of tens of thousands of clones in the sample, more than 70% were seen once. Sequenced material: peripheral blood, taken from a patient treated with proton-based radiotherapy. The receptors come from a man between 60 and 75 years old with pancreatic cancer. CDR3s include the opening cysteine and the closing phenylalanine or tryptophan. D genes are given only for firm matches. The size entry is marked missing in some rows and otherwise reads once, few, many or a size class.

clone_size,d_call,j_call,v_call,cdr3_nt,cdr3_aa
.,.,TRBJ2-1,TRBV21-1,TGTGCCAGCAGCAAATCGCTGACTAGCGCCTCCTACAATGAGCAGTTCTTC,CASSKSLTSASYNEQFF
few,.,TRBJ2-7,TRBV7-8,TGTGCCAGCAGCAGCCTCGACGGGGGGCTTGCCTACGAGCAGTACTTC,CASSSLDGGLAYEQYF
.,.,TRBJ1-3,TRBV7-8,TGTGCCAGCAGCCCCCCGGGGGGGACCTCTGGAAACACCATATATTTT,CASSPPGGTSGNTIYF
.,.,TRBJ2-6,TRBV7-9,TGTGCCAGCAGCTTAAGGGCCGGGGCCAACGTCCTGACTTTC,CASSLRAGANVLTF
.,.,TRBJ2-1,TRBV6-5,TGTGCCAGCAGTTACGTGGATCGAGCGGATGAGCAGTTCTTC,CASSYVDRADEQFF
.,TRBD2,TRBJ2-1,TRBV6-5,TGTGCCAGCAGTAGGACTAGCGGGGAGTACAATGAGCAGTTCTTC,CASSRTSGEYNEQFF
.,.,TRBJ2-2,TRBV21-1,TGTGCCAGCAGCAAAGTGAGGGACAGGGGCCCCGACAACACCGGGGAGCTGTTTTTT,CASSKVRDRGPDNTGELFF
few,TRBD2,TRBJ2-1,TRBV9,TGTGCCAGCAGCGTAACCGTTCGGGAGGGTGAGCAGTTCTTC,CASSVTVREGEQFF
.,.,TRBJ2-6,TRBV5-1,TGCGCCAGCAGCCCCTGGACTTCTGGGGCCAACGTCCTGACTTTC,CASSPWTSGANVLTF
.,TRBD1,TRBJ2-7,TRBV9,TGTGCCAGCAGCCCCCGGGACAGACCCTACGAGCAGTACTTC,CASSPRDRPYEQYF
.,.,TRBJ1-4,TRBV6-8,TGTGCCAGCAGTTACTTTACGGAGTCGAATGAAAAACTGTTTTTT,CASSYFTESNEKLFF
.,.,TRBJ2-7,TRBV29-1,TGCAGCGTCGACGGGGGAGCGAATGGAGACGAGCAGTACTTC,CSVDGGANGDEQYF
.,.,TRBJ1-4,TRBV18,TGTGCCAGCTCACCGCGTGGAGAGTCAACTAATGAAAAACTGTTTTTT,CASSPRGESTNEKLFF
.,TRBD1,TRBJ2-7,TRBV5-5,TGTGCCAGCAGCTTGGCCGGGACAGGCGCCTACGAGCAGTACTTC,CASSLAGTGAYEQYF
.,.,TRBJ1-2,TRBV28,TGTGCCAGCAGACCCTGGGACAACTATGGCTACACCTTC,CASRPWDNYGYTF
.,.,TRBJ1-1,TRBV28,TGTGCCAGCGTCCGGGACCGCCTTGAAGCTTTCTTT,CASVRDRLEAFF
.,TRBD1,TRBJ1-4,TRBV19,TGTGCCAGTAGCTCACGAACAGGACAGGGGATTGAAAAACTGTTTTTT,CASSSRTGQGIEKLFF
.,TRBD1,TRBJ1-2,TRBV6-6,TGTGCCAGCAGACAGACAGGGAGGAATGGCTACACCTTC,CASRQTGRNGYTF
once,.,TRBJ2-5,TRBV28,TGTGCCAGCAGCCCTGGAGTGGGAAAGACCCAGTACTTC,CASSPGVGKTQYF
.,.,TRBJ1-1,TRBV28,TGTGCCAGCAGTCTCGTGGGCCCGAACACTGAAGCTTTCTTT,CASSLVGPNTEAFF
.,TRBD2,TRBJ2-7,TRBV11-1,TGTGCCAGCAGGTCAGGACTAGCAACCTACGAGCAGTACTTC,CASRSGLATYEQYF
.,TRBD1,TRBJ2-1,TRBV6-1,TGTGCCATTTCACAGGGGTCCTCCATCAATGAGCAGTTCTTC,CAISQGSSINEQFF
.,.,TRBJ1-2,TRBV18,TGTGCCAGCTCACCGCTCGAGGATGCCAAGGCGCGTGGCTACACCTTC,CASSPLEDAKARGYTF
.,TRBD2,TRBJ2-3,TRBV7-7,TGTGCTAGCAGCCCCGGGACTAGCGGGCCTCGGGGCACAGATACGCAGTATTTT,CASSPGTSGPRGTDTQYF
.,TRBD1,TRBJ1-1,TRBV6-1,TGTGCCAGCAGTGAAACAGGGGCACTGAACACTGAAGCTTTCTTT,CASSETGALNTEAFF
.,.,TRBJ2-1,TRBV27,TGTGCCAGCAGACTGGACGGGCTAACCTCCTACAATGAGCAGTTCTTC,CASRLDGLTSYNEQFF